This TCR beta chain was found in a study of cytomegalovirus exposure and HLA in healthy donors. This clone was counted once. Its antigen remains unknown. Healthy individuals who donated bone marrow served as the donors. Primers for the PCR totalled 60 Vbeta and 13 Jbeta. Using immunoSEQ multiplex PCR, the repertoire was profiled, and TCRdb retains in-frame clones only, with some absent. This sample carries around 190,000 clones, 75% to 90% of them seen once, and the ten largest clones take about 1%. CDR1 and CDR2 (germline): MDHEN, SYDVKM. The CDR3 consists of 15 residues. Unmatched junction bases numbered 6, after V lost 6 bases and J lost 1 base. Study-wide findings and caveats: In a later analysis, the majority of CMV-associated beta chains seemingly showed HLA restriction.

The sequence was obtained from a boy under 10 years old in good health and CMV-seronegative. Sequenced material: PBMCs. This chain links TRBV28 with TRBJ2-3, with 8 nucleotides matching TRBD2. The CDR3 nucleotides read TGTGCCAGCAGCCCGGGGGGGGGCCGCACAGATACGCAGTATTTT. Protein product: CASSPGGGRTDTQYF.